The clone carrying this T cell receptor (beta chain) appeared a single time. Alopecia areata patients had lesional scalp punch biopsies and peripheral blood taken from them. CD4+ and CD8+ T cells were sorted from PBMCs. This entry comes from a study of CD8+ T cells in alopecia areata. Looking at the study overall: Among treated patients, oral tofacitinib was administered at 5 to 10 mg twice daily. After 6 to 18 months of tofacitinib, follow-up continued 6 months off drug.

CDR3 length equals 16 residues. The germline gives CDR1 MGHRA, CDR2 YSYEKL. The V gene lost 1 base and the J gene lost 0 bases, with 10 bases spanning the gap. Extracted from the samples, RNA was reverse transcribed into cDNA to serve as the sequencing template. Libraries were prepared by immunoSEQ multiplex PCR; TCRdb keeps only in-frame clonotypes and omits some of them. The profile shows approximately 57,000 clones, about 96% of them singletons. This chain links TRBV4-1 with TRBJ2-1, with D perhaps given as TRBD1 or TRBD2 (5 bases each). The specimen comprised CD8+ T cells sorted from blood, sampled at week 0. This receptor was taken from a human donor with alopecia areata. CDR3 DNA sequence: TGCGCCAGCAGCCAAGTTGGGACGAACTCCTACAATGAGCAGTTCTTC. Encoded protein: CASSQVGTNSYNEQFF.